This record covers a single T cell receptor (beta chain). Clones were read by immunoSEQ multiplex PCR, and TCRdb kept only the in-frame ones, dropping some. The repertoire holds about 6,300 clones, with about 72% as singletons. These data come from a study of immune evolution from preneoplasia to lung adenocarcinoma. The TCR comes from a person aged 65-85 years with lung adenocarcinoma. The sample taken for sequencing was FFPE minimally invasive lung adenocarcinoma tissue.

The CDR3 DNA follows: TGTGCCAGCAGCTTAGCGGTGCAGGGAGGGGGCTTTAGCAATCAGCCCCAGCATTTT. Encoded protein: CASSLAVQGGGFSNQPQHF. V usage is TRBV7-8 and J usage is TRBJ1-5; TRBD1 matches at 7 bases. This CDR3 has 19 residues. V was pared by 0 bases and J by 0 bases, with 11 bases of the junction left unmatched. The germline gives CDR1 SGHVS, CDR2 FQNEAQ. Based on the CDR3 plus reference TRBV7-8 and TRBJ1-5, the full variable domain is GAGVSQSPRYKVAKRGQDVALRCDPISGHVSLFWYQQALGQGPEFLTYFQNEAQLDKSGLPSDRFFAERPEGSVSTLKIQRTQQEDSAVYLCASSLAVQGGGFSNQPQHFGDGTRLSIL.